The sequence of this T cell receptor (beta chain) was determined in a study of Ad26.COV2.S vaccination and SARS-CoV-2 variants. Study overall: Each vaccinee took Ad26.COV2.S intramuscularly, once or twice 56 days apart. General study findings and limits: Vaccine recipients showed a spike-specific TCR breadth that was higher than in placebo recipients.

Produced via immunoSEQ multiplex PCR; TCRdb's table is partial and in-frame only. This repertoire shows 350,000 to 450,000 clones, around 86% found once; its top ten account for about 3.5%. This CDR3 comprises 13 residues. V was cut by 6 bases and J by 5 bases, with 16 bases left in between. From germline, CDR1 is SQVTM and CDR2 ANQGSEA. About this clone itself: The antigen remains unidentified.

Treatment in this sample: some 19 received Ad26.COV2.S at low or high dose, single or two shots; about five received placebo; per-sample allocation not given. Collection of the samples took place on day 63 after the first injection of vaccine or placebo. Donation came from an adult in Boston who was aged 18-55 years. Spike of the Wuhan-strain SARS-CoV-2 was expressed by an Ad26 vector, which formed the vaccine. The TCR was taken from a person between 18 and 60 years old who received the Ad26.COV2.S COVID-19 vaccine or a placebo. This chain joins TRBV29-1 and TRBJ1-1; D is undetermined. The sequencing here drew on peripheral blood, taken in a trial of Ad26.COV2.S vaccine versus placebo. The CDR3 nucleotides read TGCAGCGTACGATCGCCCCGAAGGACTGAAGCTTTCTTT. Translation gives CSVRSPRRTEAFF.